The T cell receptor (beta chain) under discussion was sequenced for a study of technical replicates of blood from a handful of donors. Repertoires were generated with immunoSEQ multiplex PCR, while TCRdb's copy carries only in-frame clones and drops some. The sample lists about 49,000 clones; about 90% were seen once. A few counts support this clone. CDR1 is GTSNPN and CDR2 is SVGIG in the germline V gene (reference sequence). The CDR3 extends over 15 amino acids. Trimming removed 2 bases from V and 7 bases from J; junction bases left unmatched: 6. Source material: PBMCs. The chain is built from TRBV30 and TRBJ1-5; 12 bases map to TRBD1. This TCR came from a human donor in good health. Some clones in this sample may be carry-over from other donors' samples. The CDR3 loop is CAWSLGGTGGQPQHF. CDR3 nucleotides: TGTGCCTGGAGTCTAGGTGGGACAGGGGGCCAGCCCCAGCATTTT. Combining the CDR3 with reference TRBV30 and TRBJ1-5 gives the whole variable domain SQTIHQWPATLVQPVGSPLSLECTVEGTSNPNLYWYRQAAGRGLQLLFYSVGIGQISSEVPQNLSASRPQDRQFILSSKKLLLSDSGFYLCAWSLGGTGGQPQHFGDGTRLSIL.